This TCR beta chain was sequenced during a study of blood T cell repertoires in COVID-19. Study context: Sources were T cells, B-cell-depleted T cells, or PBMCs; the material itself was cDNA or gDNA.

Only in-frame clones appear in the TCRdb table, and some are missing; sequencing was by immunoSEQ multiplex PCR. Of about 280,000 clones in the sample, 85% were seen once. Ages ranged from about 18 to 90 years, with residence in 24 US areas. The V segment lost 2 bases and the J segment 6 bases; nucleotides outside the gene matches: 1. The CDR3 is 13 amino acids. Germline values: CDR1 LNHDA, CDR2 SQIVND (reference sequence). Sequencing input: PBMCs or T cells enriched from blood (not recorded which). This TCR was recovered from a woman in her fifties or sixties who had recovered from COVID-19. V is TRBV19 and J is TRBJ2-1; 7 bases align to TRBD2. CDR3 in DNA: TGTGCCAGTAGTATAACTAGCGCCAATGAGCAGTTCTTC. Protein sequence: CASSITSANEQFF.